Sequencing of this T cell receptor beta chain was carried out in a study of blood T cell repertoires in COVID-19. The V gene lost 4 bases and the J gene lost 6 bases, with 10 bases spanning the gap. The CDR3 covers 13 residues. Germline CDR1 reads SGHRS; CDR2 reads YFSETQ. Authors' methods: For nucleated cells, counts were estimated from reference gene primer amplification. Measured with immunoSEQ multiplex PCR; TCRdb has only the in-frame clones, and not every one. V, J and clone size reflect that table, while D and trimming were determined from the DNA. The top ten clones hold around 0.9% of a sample with roughly 120,000 clones, 71% of them seen once.

The V and J genes are TRBV5-1 and TRBJ2-2; D might be TRBD1 (6 bases). Sample: peripheral blood. The receptor's source is a human donor with acute or convalescent COVID-19. The donor label of this sample is uncertain. CDR3 nucleotide sequence: TGCGCCAGCAGCAAACAGGGTCCCGGGGAGCTGTTTTTT. As protein: CASSKQGPGELFF.